This TCR beta chain was found in a study of blood T cell repertoires in COVID-19. Source study methods: Using reference gene primer amplification, nucleated cell counts were estimated. The data were produced by immunoSEQ multiplex PCR, yet TCRdb's version contains in-frame clones alone and is incomplete. V and J calls and clone size come straight from that table; D and trimming were deduced from the DNA. The table includes 200,000 to 300,000 clones, more than 70% detected once. V shed 6 bases, J shed 7 bases, and the junction held 21 bases outside the gene matches. The length of the CDR3 is 20 residues. The V gene's germline CDR1 is MNHGY and CDR2 SAAAGT.

The TCR sequence derives from a woman aged 80 or older with COVID-19, enrolled during active disease. Sequenced material: peripheral blood. V and J are TRBV6-8 and TRBJ1-4; 12 bases are shared with TRBD1. For the CDR3, the DNA is TGTGCCAGCAGGGGAGTACCCGAGCGGGACAGGGGGCAATTTCGTGAAAAACTGTTTTTT. Translating it yields CASRGVPERDRGQFREKLFF.